A selection of T cell receptor beta chains follows, all from one sample in a study of blood T cell repertoires in COVID-19. Clones were read by immunoSEQ multiplex PCR, and TCRdb kept only the in-frame ones, dropping some. The repertoire holds approximately 250,000 clones, with approximately 89% as singletons. The sample taken for sequencing was PBMCs or T cells enriched from blood (not recorded which). The receptors originated from a man aged 35 to 55 who had been exposed to COVID-19. CDR3s include the opening cysteine and the closing phenylalanine or tryptophan. D genes are given only for firm matches. Size is stated for part of the rows, as once, few or many counts, or as a class when the clone is expanded.

j_call v_call clone_size d_call cdr3_aa cdr3_nt
TRBJ2-7 TRBV15 - TRBD1 CATSRDPGQGTSYEQYF TGTGCCACCAGCAGAGATCCGGGACAGGGGACATCCTACGAGCAGTACTTC
TRBJ2-5 TRBV30 - - CAWSTRAGRETQYF TGTGCCTGGTCGACTAGAGCAGGTCGAGAGACCCAGTACTTC
TRBJ2-2 TRBV7-9 few TRBD2 CASSPRPGLAGTGELFF TGTGCCAGCAGCCCGCGCCCGGGACTAGCGGGCACCGGGGAGCTGTTTTTT
TRBJ2-4 TRBV5-6 - TRBD1 CASSLTGQRKNIQYF TGTGCCAGCAGCTTGACGGGACAGAGGAAAAACATTCAGTACTTC
TRBJ2-4 TRBV6-5 once - CASSYSGRGIQYF TGTGCCAGCAGTTACTCCGGACGGGGCATTCAGTACTTC
TRBJ1-5 TRBV21-1 once - CASSKIRLFEGNSNQPQHF TGTGCCAGCAGCAAAATCCGGTTGTTCGAGGGAAATAGCAATCAGCCCCAGCATTTT
TRBJ1-1 TRBV6-1 - - CASSESFARPEAFF TGTGCCAGCAGTGAGAGCTTTGCGCGGCCTGAAGCTTTCTTT
TRBJ2-1 TRBV5-1 - TRBD2 CASSGASGRSEQFF TGCGCCAGCAGCGGCGCTAGCGGGAGGTCTGAGCAGTTCTTC
TRBJ2-1 TRBV9 - TRBD2 CASSVVGTSGYEQFF TGTGCCAGCAGCGTAGTTGGGACTAGCGGTTATGAGCAGTTCTTC
TRBJ1-5 TRBV28 - - CASSLGSAEHSPQHF TGTGCCAGCAGTTTAGGCTCGGCGGAGCATTCGCCCCAGCATTTT
TRBJ2-2 TRBV5-4 - - CASSLAYSNTGELFF TGTGCCAGCAGCTTGGCCTACTCTAACACCGGGGAGCTGTTTTTT
TRBJ2-1 TRBV14 once - CASSQVIRTLGYNEQFF TGTGCCAGCAGCCAAGTTATCAGGACACTTGGTTACAATGAGCAGTTCTTC
TRBJ2-1 TRBV4-1 - - CASSQRPPGSYNEQFF TGCGCCAGCAGCCAACGCCCACCCGGCTCCTACAATGAGCAGTTCTTC
TRBJ1-6 TRBV15 - - CATTPGGPNSPLHF TGTGCCACCACTCCCGGGGGGCCTAATTCACCCCTCCACTTT
TRBJ1-5 TRBV5-6 once - CASSLLQGNQPQHF TGTGCCAGCAGCTTGTTGCAGGGAAATCAGCCCCAGCATTTT
TRBJ1-3 TRBV27 - - CASSPGLAWTGNTIYF TGTGCCAGCAGTCCGGGTTTGGCGTGGACTGGAAACACCATATATTTT
TRBJ2-1 TRBV2 - TRBD2 CASTAGLAYNEQFF TGTGCCAGCACTGCGGGACTAGCGTACAATGAGCAGTTCTTC
TRBJ2-7 TRBV27 - - CASSLYGPRPEQYF TGTGCCAGCAGTTTATATGGGCCCCGTCCCGAGCAGTACTTC
TRBJ1-5 TRBV28 - TRBD1 CASTLNRGVSNQPQHF TGTGCCAGCACCCTAAACAGGGGCGTTAGCAATCAGCCCCAGCATTTT
TRBJ1-3 TRBV19 - - CASRQDRSSGNTIYF TGTGCCAGTAGACAAGACAGGTCCTCTGGAAACACCATATATTTT
TRBJ1-3 TRBV6-2/TRBV6-3 - TRBD1 CASSYGTAGNTIYF TGTGCCAGCAGTTACGGGACAGCTGGAAACACCATATATTTT
TRBJ1-1 TRBV19 - TRBD1 CASSIGPGTDEAFF TGTGCCAGTAGTATTGGCCCCGGGACAGATGAAGCTTTCTTT
TRBJ2-3 TRBV2 - TRBD1 CASSAGGGTDTQYF TGTGCCAGCAGTGCAGGGGGCGGCACAGATACGCAGTATTTT
TRBJ1-2 TRBV3-1/TRBV3-2 - TRBD1 CASSQGSTGASGYTF TGTGCCAGCAGCCAAGGATCGACAGGGGCTTCGGGCTACACCTTC
TRBJ2-4 TRBV15 - - CATSRRNAGSKNIQYF TGTGCCACCAGCAGAAGAAATGCGGGGTCCAAAAACATTCAGTACTTC
TRBJ2-7 TRBV10-3 - - CAISETSLYEQYF TGTGCCATCAGTGAGACTAGTCTTTACGAGCAGTACTTC
TRBJ2-1 TRBV19 once - CASSMRGGRSNEQFF TGTGCCAGTAGTATGAGGGGTGGGAGGTCCAATGAGCAGTTCTTC
TRBJ2-5 TRBV3-1/TRBV3-2 - - CASSQERQGLETQYF TGTGCCAGCAGCCAAGAACGGCAGGGGTTGGAGACCCAGTACTTC
TRBJ1-2 TRBV5-1 - - CASSTLQGAFGYTF TGCGCCAGCAGTACCTTACAGGGAGCGTTTGGCTACACCTTC
TRBJ2-7 TRBV4-3 medium-sized TRBD2 CASSQLAGTSYEQYF TGCGCCAGCAGCCAGTTAGCGGGGACCTCCTACGAGCAGTACTTC
TRBJ2-7 TRBV6-5 - TRBD1 CASRTDRSSYEQYF TGTGCCAGCAGGACGGACAGGTCTTCCTACGAGCAGTACTTC
TRBJ1-3 TRBV9 - - CASSVDVTAGNTIYF TGTGCCAGCAGCGTAGACGTGACAGCCGGAAACACCATATATTTT
TRBJ2-7 TRBV29-1 once - CSVRPSSYEQYF TGCAGCGTTCGTCCTAGCTCCTACGAGCAGTACTTC
TRBJ2-7 TRBV9 - TRBD1 CASSVDLGQVNEQYF TGTGCCAGCAGCGTAGATCTAGGACAGGTCAACGAGCAGTACTTC
TRBJ1-1 TRBV5-6 - - CASRVANTEAFF TGTGCCAGCAGAGTGGCGAACACTGAAGCTTTCTTT
TRBJ2-3 TRBV5-1 - - CASSLAGGTSTDTQYF TGCGCCAGCAGCTTGGCCGGCGGGACCAGCACAGATACGCAGTATTTT
TRBJ1-3 TRBV4-1 - - CASSQDRTGGNTIYF TGCGCCAGCAGCCAAGATCGCACAGGAGGAAACACCATATATTTT
TRBJ1-1 TRBV5-4 - TRBD1 CASSPGQGFMNTEAFF TGTGCCAGCAGCCCGGGACAGGGTTTCATGAACACTGAAGCTTTCTTT
TRBJ2-5 TRBV5-4 - TRBD1 CASSATGEGETQYF TGTGCCAGCAGCGCGACAGGGGAAGGAGAGACCCAGTACTTC
TRBJ1-6 TRBV20-1 - TRBD1 CSASDGQGDSPLHF TGCAGTGCTAGTGATGGACAGGGGGATTCACCCCTCCACTTT
TRBJ2-7 TRBV7-6 - TRBD1 CASSLDRQGASEQYF TGTGCCAGCAGCTTAGACCGACAGGGGGCTTCCGAGCAGTACTTC